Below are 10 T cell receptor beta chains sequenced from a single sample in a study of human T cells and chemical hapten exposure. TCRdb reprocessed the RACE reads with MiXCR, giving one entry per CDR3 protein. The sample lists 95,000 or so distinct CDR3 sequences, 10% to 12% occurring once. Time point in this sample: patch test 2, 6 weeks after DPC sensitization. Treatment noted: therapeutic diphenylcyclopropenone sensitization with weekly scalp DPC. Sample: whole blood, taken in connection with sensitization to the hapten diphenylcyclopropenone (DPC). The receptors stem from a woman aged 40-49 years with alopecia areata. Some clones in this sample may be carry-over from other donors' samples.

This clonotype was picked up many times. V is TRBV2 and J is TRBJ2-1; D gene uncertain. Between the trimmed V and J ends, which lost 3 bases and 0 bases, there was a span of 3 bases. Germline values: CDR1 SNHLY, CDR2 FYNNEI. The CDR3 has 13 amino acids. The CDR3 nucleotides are TGTGCCAGCAGTGAGTCCTCCTACAATGAGCAGTTCTTC. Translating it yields CASSESSYNEQFF. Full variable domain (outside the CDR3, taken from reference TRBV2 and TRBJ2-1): EPEVTQTPSHQVTQMGQEVILRCVPISNHLYFYWYRQILGQKVEFLVSFYNNEISEKSEIFDDQFSVERPDGSNFTLKIRSTKLEDSAMYFCASSESSYNEQFFGPGTRLTVL.

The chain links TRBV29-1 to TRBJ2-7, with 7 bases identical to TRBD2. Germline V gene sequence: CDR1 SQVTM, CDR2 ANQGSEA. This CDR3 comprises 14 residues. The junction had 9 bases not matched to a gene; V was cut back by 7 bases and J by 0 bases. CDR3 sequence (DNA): TGCAGCGGTATTACTAGCGAACCCTCCTACGAGCAGTACTTC. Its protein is CSGITSEPSYEQYF.

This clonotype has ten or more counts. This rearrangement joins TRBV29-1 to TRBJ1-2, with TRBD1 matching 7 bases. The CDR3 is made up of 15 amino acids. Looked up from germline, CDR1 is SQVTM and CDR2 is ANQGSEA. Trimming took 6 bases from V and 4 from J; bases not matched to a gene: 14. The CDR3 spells CSVGDRGQRRYGYTF. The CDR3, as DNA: TGCAGCGTCGGGGACCGGGGACAGAGACGCTATGGCTACACCTTC.

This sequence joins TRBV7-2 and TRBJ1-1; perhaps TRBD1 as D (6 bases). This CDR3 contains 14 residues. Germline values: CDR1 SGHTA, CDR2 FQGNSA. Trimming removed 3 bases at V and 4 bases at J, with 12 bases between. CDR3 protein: CASSLGGWATEAFF. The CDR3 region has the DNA TGTGCCAGCAGCTTGGGGGGCTGGGCCACTGAAGCTTTCTTT.

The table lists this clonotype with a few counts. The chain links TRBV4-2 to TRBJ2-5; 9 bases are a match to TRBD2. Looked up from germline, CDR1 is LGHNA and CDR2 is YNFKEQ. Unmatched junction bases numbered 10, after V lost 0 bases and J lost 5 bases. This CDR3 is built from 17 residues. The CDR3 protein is CASSQEAYSGRGETQYF. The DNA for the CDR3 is TGTGCCAGCAGCCAAGAGGCCTATAGCGGGAGAGGGGAGACCCAGTACTTC.

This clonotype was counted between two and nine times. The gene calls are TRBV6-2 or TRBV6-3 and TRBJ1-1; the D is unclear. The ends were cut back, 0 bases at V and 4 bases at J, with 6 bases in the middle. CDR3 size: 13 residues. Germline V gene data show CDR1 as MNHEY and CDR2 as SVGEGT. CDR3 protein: CASSYSRATEAFF. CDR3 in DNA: TGTGCCAGCAGTTACTCGAGGGCCACTGAAGCTTTCTTT.

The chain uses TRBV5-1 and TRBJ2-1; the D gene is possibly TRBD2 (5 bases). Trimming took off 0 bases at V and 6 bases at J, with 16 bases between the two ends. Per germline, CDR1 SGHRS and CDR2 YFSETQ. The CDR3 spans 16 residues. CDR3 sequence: CASSLEGAWAGNEQFF. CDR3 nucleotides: TGCGCCAGCAGCTTGGAGGGAGCGTGGGCCGGCAATGAGCAGTTCTTC.

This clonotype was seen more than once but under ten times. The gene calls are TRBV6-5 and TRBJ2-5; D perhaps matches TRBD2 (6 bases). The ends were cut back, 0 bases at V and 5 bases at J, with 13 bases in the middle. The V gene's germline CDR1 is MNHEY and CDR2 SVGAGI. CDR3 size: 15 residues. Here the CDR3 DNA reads TGTGCCAGCAGTTACTCCTCGGGGGTCCGCGAGACCCAGTACTTC. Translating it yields CASSYSSGVRETQYF.

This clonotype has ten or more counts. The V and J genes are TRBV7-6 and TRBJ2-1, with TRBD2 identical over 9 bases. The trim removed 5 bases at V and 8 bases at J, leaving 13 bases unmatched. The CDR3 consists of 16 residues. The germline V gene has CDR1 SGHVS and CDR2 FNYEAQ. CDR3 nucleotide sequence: TGTGCCAGCAGCCTGATAGCGGGAGCCCCTGGGGATGAGCAGTTCTTC. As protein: CASSLIAGAPGDEQFF.

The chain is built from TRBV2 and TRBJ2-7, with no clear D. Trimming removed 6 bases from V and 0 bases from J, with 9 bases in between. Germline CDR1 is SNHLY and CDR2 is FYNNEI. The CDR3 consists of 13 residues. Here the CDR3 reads CASRARRSYEQYF. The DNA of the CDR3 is TGTGCCAGCAGGGCGCGGCGCTCCTACGAGCAGTACTTC.